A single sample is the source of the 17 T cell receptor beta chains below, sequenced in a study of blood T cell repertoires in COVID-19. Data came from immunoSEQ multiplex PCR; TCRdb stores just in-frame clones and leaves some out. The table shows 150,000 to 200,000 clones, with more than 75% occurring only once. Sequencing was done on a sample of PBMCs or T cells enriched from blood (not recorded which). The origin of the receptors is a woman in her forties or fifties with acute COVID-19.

The CDR3 region is CASSQGGLAGGLSYNEQFF. The CDR3 DNA sequence: TGTGCCAGCAGCCAAGGGGGACTAGCGGGGGGTCTTTCCTACAATGAGCAGTTCTTC. The rearrangement links TRBV3-1 (or the pseudogene TRBV3-2) to TRBJ2-1; 15 bases map to TRBD2. Germline V gene lookup returns CDR1 LGHDT and CDR2 YNNKEL (reference sequence). The junction had 5 bases not matched to a gene; V was cut back by 1 base and J by 1 base. This CDR3 is built from 19 residues.

CDR3 bases: TGTGCCAGCTCACCGGACAGGGCCGGCACCGGGGAGCTGTTTTTT. Translation gives CASSPDRAGTGELFF. The V call is TRBV18, the J call TRBJ2-2; 8 bases line up with TRBD1. Germline CDR1 is KGHSH and CDR2 is LQKENI. The J segment lost 4 bases and the V segment lost 3 bases, leaving 4 bases of the junction unmatched. This CDR3 has 15 residues.

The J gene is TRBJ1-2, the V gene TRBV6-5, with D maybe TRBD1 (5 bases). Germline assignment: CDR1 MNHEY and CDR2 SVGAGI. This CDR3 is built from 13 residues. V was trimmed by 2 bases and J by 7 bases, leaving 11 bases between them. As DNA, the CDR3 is TGTGCCAGCAGTTACACGCAGGGTGGTGGCTACACCTTC. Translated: CASSYTQGGGYTF.

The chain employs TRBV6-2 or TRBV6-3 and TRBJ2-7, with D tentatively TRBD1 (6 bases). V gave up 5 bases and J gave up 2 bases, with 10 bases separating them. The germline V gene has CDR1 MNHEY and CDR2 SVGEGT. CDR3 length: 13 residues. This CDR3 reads CASSRQETYEQYV. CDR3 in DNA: TGTGCCAGCAGTCGACAGGAGACCTACGAGCAGTACGTC.

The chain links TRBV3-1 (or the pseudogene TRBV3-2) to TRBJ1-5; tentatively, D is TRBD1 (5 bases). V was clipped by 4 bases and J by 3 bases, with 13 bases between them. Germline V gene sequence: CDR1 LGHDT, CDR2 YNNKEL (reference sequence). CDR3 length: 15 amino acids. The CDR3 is CASSLPQGYNQPQHF. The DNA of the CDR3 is TGTGCCAGCAGCCTACCCCAGGGATACAATCAGCCCCAGCATTTT.

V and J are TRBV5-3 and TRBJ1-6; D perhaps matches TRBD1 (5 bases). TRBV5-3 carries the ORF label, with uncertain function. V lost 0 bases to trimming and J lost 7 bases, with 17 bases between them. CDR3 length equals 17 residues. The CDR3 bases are TGTGCCAGAAGCTTGGAAAGCAGCGGCGGGGGGAATTCACCCCTCCACTTT. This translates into CARSLESSGGGNSPLHF.

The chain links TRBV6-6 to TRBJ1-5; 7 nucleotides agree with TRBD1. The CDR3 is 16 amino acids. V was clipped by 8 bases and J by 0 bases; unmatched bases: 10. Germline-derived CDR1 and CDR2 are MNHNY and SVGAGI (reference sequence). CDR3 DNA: TGTGCCAGCCGCCTAAGCAGGGGGGATAGCAATCAGCCCCAGCATTTT. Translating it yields CASRLSRGDSNQPQHF.

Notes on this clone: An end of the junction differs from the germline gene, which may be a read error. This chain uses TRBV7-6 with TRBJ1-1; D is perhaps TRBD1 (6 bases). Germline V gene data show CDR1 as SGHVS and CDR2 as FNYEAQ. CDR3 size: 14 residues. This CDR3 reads CASSLAGQSTEAFF. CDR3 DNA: TGTGCCAGCAGCTTAGCAGGACAGAGCACTGAAGCCTTCTTT.

CDR3 coding DNA: TGTGCCAGCAGCCCACAGGGGCGCATGAACACTGAAGCTTTCTTT. Amino acids: CASSPQGRMNTEAFF. The chain couples TRBV7-3 to TRBJ1-1, with TRBD1 matching over 7 bases. Germline V lookup: CDR1 SGHTA, CDR2 FQGTGA. V shed 5 bases and J 0 bases; nucleotides not matched to a gene: 6. There are 15 residues in the CDR3.

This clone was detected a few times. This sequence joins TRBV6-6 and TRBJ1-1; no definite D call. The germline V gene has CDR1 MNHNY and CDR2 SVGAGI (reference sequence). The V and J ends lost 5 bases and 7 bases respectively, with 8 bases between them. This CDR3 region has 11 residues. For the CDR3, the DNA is TGTGCCAGCAGTGACAAGATTGAAGCTTTCTTT. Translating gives CASSDKIEAFF.

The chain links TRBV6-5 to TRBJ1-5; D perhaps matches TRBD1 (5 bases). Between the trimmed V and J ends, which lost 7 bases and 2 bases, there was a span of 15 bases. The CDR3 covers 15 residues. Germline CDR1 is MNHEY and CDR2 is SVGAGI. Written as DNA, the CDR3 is TGTGCCAGCACCCGGGGGATTGGGGGCAATCAGCCCCAGCATTTT. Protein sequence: CASTRGIGGNQPQHF.

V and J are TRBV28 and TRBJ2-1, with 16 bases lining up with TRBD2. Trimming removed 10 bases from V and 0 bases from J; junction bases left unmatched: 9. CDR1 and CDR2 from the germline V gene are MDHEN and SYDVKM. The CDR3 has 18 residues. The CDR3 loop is CAITGTSGGGFSYNEQFF. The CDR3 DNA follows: TGTGCCATCACCGGGACTAGCGGGGGGGGCTTCTCCTACAATGAGCAGTTCTTC.

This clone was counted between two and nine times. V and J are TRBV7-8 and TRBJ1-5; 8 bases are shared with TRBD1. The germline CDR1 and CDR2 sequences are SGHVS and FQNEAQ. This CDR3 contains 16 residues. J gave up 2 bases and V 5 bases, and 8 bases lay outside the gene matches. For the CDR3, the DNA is TGTGCCAGCAGCGCAGGGGGCAGGAACGGCAATCAGCCCCAGCATTTT. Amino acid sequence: CASSAGGRNGNQPQHF.

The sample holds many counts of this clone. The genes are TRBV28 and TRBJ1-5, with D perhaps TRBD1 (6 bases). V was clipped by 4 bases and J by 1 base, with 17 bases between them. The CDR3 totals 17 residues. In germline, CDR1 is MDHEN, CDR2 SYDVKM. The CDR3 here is CASSWERQGRSNQPQHF. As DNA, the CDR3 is TGTGCCAGCAGTTGGGAGAGGCAGGGGCGAAGCAATCAGCCCCAGCATTTT.

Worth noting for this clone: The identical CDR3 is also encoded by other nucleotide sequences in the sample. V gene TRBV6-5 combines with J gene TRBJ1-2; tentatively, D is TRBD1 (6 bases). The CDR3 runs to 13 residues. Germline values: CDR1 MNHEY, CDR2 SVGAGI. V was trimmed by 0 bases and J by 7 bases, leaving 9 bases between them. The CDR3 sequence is CASSYSTGSGYTF. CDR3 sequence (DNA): TGTGCCAGCAGTTACTCTACAGGGAGTGGCTACACCTTC.

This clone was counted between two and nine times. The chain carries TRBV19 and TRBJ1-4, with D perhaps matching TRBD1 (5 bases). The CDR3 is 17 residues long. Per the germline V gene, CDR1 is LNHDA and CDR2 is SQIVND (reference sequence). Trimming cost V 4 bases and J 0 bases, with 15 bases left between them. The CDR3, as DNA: TGTGCCAGTAGTAGTACTGTGACAGTTGCAACTAATGAAAAACTGTTTTTT. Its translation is CASSSTVTVATNEKLFF.

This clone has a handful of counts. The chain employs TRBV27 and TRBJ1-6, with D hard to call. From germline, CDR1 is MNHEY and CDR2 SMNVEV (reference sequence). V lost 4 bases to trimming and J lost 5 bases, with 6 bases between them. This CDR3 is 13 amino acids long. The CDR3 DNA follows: TGTGCCAGCAGTTGGGCCAATAATTCACCCCTCCACTTT. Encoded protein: CASSWANNSPLHF.